The clone carrying this T cell receptor beta chain was seen ten or more times. The data are from a study of neurological immune-mediated disorders. In TCRdb, the 5' RACE reads were re-called with MiXCR into one record per CDR3 protein. The table includes 11,000 to 15,000 distinct CDR3 sequences, about 6.8% detected once. The sorted libraries involved the use of around 1 million CD4+ or CD8+ T cells. CDR1 is SGHRS and CDR2 is YFSETQ in the germline V gene. CDR3 size: 16 residues. Trimming took 0 bases from V and 0 from J, leaving 10 bases between them. The rearrangement links TRBV5-1 to TRBJ1-3, with TRBD1 as a possible D gene (5 bases). The material sequenced was CD8+ T cells from blood. The TCR sequence derives from a woman aged 40 to 49 in good health. The CDR3 loop is CASSLGDRHSGNTIYF. DNA for the CDR3: TGCGCCAGCAGCTTGGGTGACAGACACTCTGGAAACACCATATATTTT.